This T cell receptor (beta chain) was retrieved from a study of blood T cell repertoires in COVID-19. V was shortened by 6 bases and J by 7 bases, with 18 bases between the two germline ends. This CDR3 region has 15 residues. Per germline, CDR1 MDHEN and CDR2 SYDVKM. Original processing methods: Estimation of nucleated cell counts was performed using reference gene primer amplification. The protocol was immunoSEQ multiplex PCR, while the TCRdb copy is restricted to in-frame clones and leaves out a portion. V, J and clone size are those of that table, while D and trimming were read from the DNA. Of 200,000 to 250,000 clones listed, approximately 90% are singletons.

The chain recombines TRBV28 with TRBJ1-4; D is unclear. This receptor was identified in a woman under 40 with acute COVID-19. Sequencing used PBMCs or T cells enriched from blood (not recorded which). The DNA for the CDR3 is TGTGCCAGCAGGACTCAGCTCTTTGTTGGTGAAAAACTGTTTTTT. Its translation: CASRTQLFVGEKLFF.